This entry concerns a single T cell receptor beta chain. Its antigen remains unidentified. Treatment: about 20 received Ad26.COV2.S at low or high dose, single or two shots; about 5 received placebo; per-sample allocation not given. All samples were drawn on day 63, counting from the first vaccine or placebo injection. This sample stems from a study of Ad26.COV2.S vaccination and SARS-CoV-2 variants. Study information: The trial was COV1001 and the donor's arm was Ad26.COV2.S. Each vaccinee took Ad26.COV2.S intramuscularly, once or twice 56 days apart. Overall study results and limits: Non-spike TCR breadth did not differ much between vaccine and placebo recipients. Using TCR breadth and depth analyses may have led to underestimated total T cell responses.

With 3 bases removed from V and 4 bases from J, the gap between germline ends came to 12 bases. Germline V gene data show CDR1 as SGHRS and CDR2 as YFSETQ. This CDR3 has 14 amino acids. Produced via immunoSEQ multiplex PCR; TCRdb's table is partial and in-frame only. The repertoire holds 300,000 to 400,000 clones, with 75% to 90% as singletons. Source: peripheral blood, taken in a trial of Ad26.COV2.S vaccine versus placebo. This TCR derives from a person aged 18-65 years who received the Ad26.COV2.S COVID-19 vaccine or a placebo. This chain connects TRBV5-1 to TRBJ2-3; tentative D call: TRBD1 (5 bases). The CDR3 DNA sequence: TGCGCCAGCAGCTCCAGGGTCGTGCCAGATACGCAGTATTTT. It specifies CASSSRVVPDTQYF.